One sample yielded the 25 T cell receptor beta chains listed below, sequenced in a study of OX40 agonist ivuxolimab in advanced cancers. Sequenced by immunoSEQ multiplex PCR; TCRdb stores in-frame clones only, minus some. The sample includes roughly 68,000 clones, 80% to 90% seen only once; the top ten take around 1.5%. Material: CD4+ or CD8+ T cells sorted from blood, obtained in a trial of the OX40 agonist ivuxolimab. Receptors were obtained from an adult with an advanced solid tumor such as melanoma, head and neck, liver or kidney cancer.

This clone was detected once. The gene calls are TRBV18 and TRBJ1-5; no definite D call. CDR3 length: 15 amino acids. Trimming shortened V by 3 bases and J by 3 bases, and 12 bases separated the two germline ends. CDR1 KGHSH and CDR2 LQKENI come from the germline V gene. The CDR3 sequence is CASSPSLAVNQPQHF. CDR3 coding DNA: TGTGCCAGCTCACCGTCGTTAGCCGTCAATCAGCCCCAGCATTTT.

The sample holds a few counts of this clone. V gene TRBV9 combines with J gene TRBJ2-7; 7 positions agree with TRBD1. This CDR3 comprises 14 residues. Germline V CDR1 and CDR2: SGDLS, YYNGEE. V dropped 4 bases and J dropped 6; count of bases not matched to a gene: 10. The CDR3 here is CASSPGTALGEQYF. The CDR3 nucleotides read TGTGCCAGCAGCCCCGGGACAGCCCTGGGCGAGCAGTACTTC.

The V call is TRBV7-6, the J call TRBJ2-7; 8 nucleotides match TRBD1. Per the germline V gene, CDR1 is SGHVS and CDR2 is FNYEAQ. Trimming took 1 base from V and 6 from J; bases not matched to a gene: 8. The CDR3 totals 15 residues. The CDR3: CASSLGGTGTGEQYF. DNA of the CDR3: TGTGCCAGCAGCTTAGGGGGGACGGGGACAGGCGAGCAGTACTTC. Looking up the rest from reference TRBV7-6 and TRBJ2-7 gives the full variable domain: GAGVSQSPRYKVTKRGQDVALRCDPISGHVSLYWYRQALGQGPEFLTYFNYEAQQDKSGLPNDRFSAERPEGSISTLTIQRTEQRDSAMYRCASSLGGTGTGEQYFGPGTRLTVT.

The J gene is TRBJ1-4, the V gene TRBV18; D is undetermined. Trimming took 5 bases from V and 3 from J, leaving 7 bases between them. The CDR3 contains 13 residues. Germline values: CDR1 KGHSH, CDR2 LQKENI. The CDR3 here is CASSWDANEKLFF. The DNA of the CDR3 is TGTGCCAGCTCATGGGATGCTAATGAAAAACTGTTTTTT.

This clone appeared a single time. This chain connects TRBV11-3 to TRBJ1-5, with 10 nucleotides matching TRBD1. This CDR3 region has 18 residues. Looked up from germline, CDR1 is SGHNT and CDR2 is YENEEA. The J segment lost 1 base and the V segment lost 4 bases, leaving 10 bases of the junction unmatched. CDR3 sequence (DNA): TGTGCCAGCAGCTCCCTGGGACAGGGGCGGAAGAGCAATCAGCCCCAGCATTTT. The encoded protein is CASSSLGQGRKSNQPQHF.

V gene TRBV5-8 combines with J gene TRBJ1-5; unclear D gene. V was pared by 4 bases and J by 1 base, with 6 bases between. This CDR3 contains 13 residues. Per the germline V gene, CDR1 is SGHTS and CDR2 is YDEGEE. The CDR3 region has the DNA TGTGCCAGCAGCCCGGACAGCAATCAGCCCCAGCATTTT. It yields the protein CASSPDSNQPQHF.

The V call is TRBV29-1, the J call TRBJ2-1; D is uncertain. V dropped 4 bases and J dropped 1 base, with 8 bases sitting between them. The CDR3 has 13 residues. Germline values: CDR1 SQVTM, CDR2 ANQGSEA. The CDR3 DNA reads TGCAGCGTTGTCCAGATATCCTACAATGAGCAGTTCTTC. It specifies CSVVQISYNEQFF.

J is TRBJ2-3 and V is TRBV18, with TRBD2 matching 14 bases. CDR3 length equals 19 residues. Germline V gene lookup returns CDR1 KGHSH and CDR2 LQKENI. J gave up 0 bases and V 4 bases, and 9 bases lay outside the gene matches. For the CDR3, the DNA is TGTGCCAGCTCACGGGGGACTAGCGGGAGCTACCTCAGCACAGATACGCAGTATTTT. Translation gives CASSRGTSGSYLSTDTQYF. Full variable domain (missing parts from reference TRBV18 and TRBJ2-3): NAGVMQNPRHLVRRRGQEARLRCSPMKGHSHVYWYRQLPEEGLKFMVYLQKENIIDESGMPKERFSAEFPKEGPSILRIQQVVRGDSAAYFCASSRGTSGSYLSTDTQYFGPGTRLTVL.

V usage is TRBV6-1 and J usage is TRBJ2-7, with D perhaps matching TRBD1 or TRBD2 (5 bases each). The CDR3 is 11 residues long. Germline values: CDR1 MNHNS, CDR2 SASEGT. Trimming removed 4 bases from V and 10 bases from J, with 11 bases in between. CDR3 DNA: TGTGCCAGCAGTGCTCGGGACCCCCAGTACTTC. As protein: CASSARDPQYF.

V is TRBV19 and J is TRBJ1-5; D remains ambiguous. The V end lost 0 bases, the J end lost 7 bases, and 10 bases lay between the germline ends. Germline CDR1 LNHDA, CDR2 SQIVND (reference sequence). The CDR3 spans 14 residues. This CDR3 reads CASSIESLRQPQHF. DNA of the CDR3: TGTGCCAGTAGTATAGAGAGCCTTCGACAGCCCCAGCATTTT.

V is TRBV6-1 and J is TRBJ2-1; D unclear. This CDR3 has 15 residues. The V end lost 6 bases, the J end lost 0 bases, and 12 bases lay between the germline ends. Germline assignment: CDR1 MNHNS and CDR2 SASEGT. CDR3 sequence reads: CASRGAGHSYNEQFF. The CDR3 nucleotides are TGTGCCAGCAGGGGCGCCGGTCACTCCTACAATGAGCAGTTCTTC.

V usage is TRBV7-8 and J usage is TRBJ2-1; the D is unclear. The germline CDR1 and CDR2 sequences are SGHVS and FQNEAQ. The CDR3 sequence is 21 residues long. The V end was cut by 3 bases, the J end by 6 bases, with 33 bases between. Here the CDR3 reads CASSFASWARNRNGISNEQFF. The CDR3 nucleotides are TGTGCCAGCAGCTTTGCAAGCTGGGCGAGAAATAGGAATGGTATCTCCAATGAGCAGTTCTTC.

The CDR3 DNA reads TGCGCCAGCAGCTTGGTAGCGGGAGTTGGAGATACGCAGTATTTT. Translation gives CASSLVAGVGDTQYF. This chain links TRBV5-1 with TRBJ2-3, with 9 bases matching TRBD2. The CDR3 runs to 15 residues. Trimming removed 0 bases from V and 5 bases from J; junction bases left unmatched: 4. CDR1 is SGHRS and CDR2 is YFSETQ in the germline V gene.

V gene TRBV25-1 combines with J gene TRBJ2-3; 9 nucleotides match TRBD1. Germline V CDR1 and CDR2: MGHDK, SYGVNS. The length of the CDR3 is 17 residues. The junction had 12 bases not matched to a gene; V was cut back by 6 bases and J by 2 bases. CDR3 sequence reads: CASRPALGTGFTDTQYF. Written as DNA, the CDR3 is TGTGCCAGCAGACCTGCCCTCGGGACAGGGTTCACAGATACGCAGTATTTT.

V is TRBV5-1 and J is TRBJ1-2; 7 positions match TRBD1. The CDR3 runs to 17 residues. J gave up 1 base and V 5 bases, and 14 bases lay outside the gene matches. CDR1 is SGHRS, CDR2 YFSETQ, per germline. The CDR3, as DNA: TGCGCCAGCAGGATGGGGACAGTCGGAACAGTTAACTATGGCTACACCTTC. It codes for CASRMGTVGTVNYGYTF.

The chain combines TRBV7-2 with TRBJ2-2; 7 nucleotides line up with TRBD2. CDR3 length: 15 residues. CDR1 and CDR2 (germline): SGHTA, FQGNSA. V was pared by 7 bases and J by 7 bases, with 12 bases of the junction left unmatched. CDR3 in amino acids: CASTREANWGGELFF. The CDR3 DNA follows: TGTGCCAGCACCCGGGAGGCTAATTGGGGCGGGGAGCTGTTTTTT.

The chain uses TRBV6-6 and TRBJ2-7, with no clear D. Between the trimmed V and J ends, which lost 2 bases and 3 bases, there was a span of 11 bases. The CDR3 loop spans 14 amino acids. Germline loops: CDR1 MNHNY, CDR2 SVGAGI (reference sequence). The CDR3 bases are TGTGCCAGCAGTTACACCGGGCAGAACTACGAGCAGTACTTC. Residues: CASSYTGQNYEQYF.

V is TRBV7-9 and J is TRBJ2-7; maybe TRBD1 (6 bases). Germline V gene data show CDR1 as SEHNR and CDR2 as FQNEAQ (reference sequence). CDR3 length: 15 amino acids. Trimming cost V 3 bases and J 3 bases, with 15 bases left between them. Written as DNA, the CDR3 is TGTGCCAGCAGCTTCGACCGGGACATGATCTACGAGCAGTACTTC. As protein: CASSFDRDMIYEQYF.

J is TRBJ2-1 and V is TRBV4-3, with 9 bases aligning to TRBD2. This CDR3 spans 15 amino acids. Germline-derived CDR1 and CDR2 are LGHNA and YSLEER. Losses at the gene ends were 1 base for V and 9 bases for J; bases not matched to a gene: 7. The CDR3 DNA follows: TGCGCCAGCAGCCAAGGCAATAGCGGGAGTGGTGAGCAGTTCTTC. It codes for CASSQGNSGSGEQFF.

As for this clone: Other nucleotide sequences in the sample specify the same CDR3. The chain couples TRBV20-1 to TRBJ2-2, with D uncertain. The germline V gene has CDR1 DFQATT and CDR2 SNEGSKA (reference sequence). The V end lost 3 bases, the J end lost 5 bases, and 4 bases lay between the germline ends. The CDR3 spans 11 residues. The CDR3 DNA follows: TGCAGTGCTAGGGGGACCGGGGAGCTGTTTTTT. Amino acid sequence: CSARGTGELFF.

The V gene is TRBV4-1, the J gene TRBJ1-2, with 8 bases matching TRBD1. The CDR3 runs to 14 residues. V was pared by 1 base and J by 2 bases, with 0 bases of the junction left unmatched. Germline lookup yields CDR1 MGHRA and CDR2 YSYEKL. DNA of the CDR3: TGCGCCAGCAGCCAAGGGACAGGGAACTATGGCTACACCTTC. It is translated as CASSQGTGNYGYTF.

The V gene is TRBV11-2, the J gene TRBJ2-7, with a possible D match to TRBD2 (5 bases). CDR1 and CDR2 (germline): SGHAT, FQNNGV. The V end was cut by 4 bases, the J end by 3 bases, with 13 bases between. The CDR3 is 14 amino acids. In DNA, the CDR3 is TGTGCCAGCAGCTCTCAGGACTCTCACTACGAGCAGTACTTC. Protein: CASSSQDSHYEQYF. Drawing the rest from reference TRBV11-2 and TRBJ2-7, the complete variable domain is EAGVAQSPRYKIIEKRQSVAFWCNPISGHATLYWYQQILGQGPKLLIQFQNNGVVDDSQLPKDRFSAERLKGVDSTLKIQPAKLEDSAVYLCASSSQDSHYEQYFGPGTRLTVT.

The genes are TRBV19 and TRBJ2-3; 11 nucleotides align to TRBD2. The V and J ends lost 4 bases and 0 bases, in that order; junction bases with no gene match: 3. The CDR3 runs 16 residues. The germline V gene has CDR1 LNHDA and CDR2 SQIVND (reference sequence). The CDR3 DNA reads TGTGCCAGTAGTACCCGGACTAGCGGGAGCACAGATACGCAGTATTTT. Translated, it gives CASSTRTSGSTDTQYF.

The rearrangement joins TRBV7-9 to TRBJ1-1; D gene ambiguous. Per the germline V gene, CDR1 is SEHNR and CDR2 is FQNEAQ (reference sequence). CDR3 length: 14 amino acids. The V end lost 5 bases, the J end lost 1 base, and 11 bases lay between the germline ends. CDR3: CASSPGTKNTEAFF. DNA for the CDR3: TGTGCCAGCAGCCCCGGAACAAAGAACACTGAAGCTTTCTTT.

This clone has just a few counts. The chain has TRBV19 and TRBJ1-5; D uncertain. V lost 4 bases and J 4 bases, leaving 8 bases between the germline ends. The length of the CDR3 is 13 residues. CDR1 and CDR2 (germline): LNHDA, SQIVND (reference sequence). CDR3 loop: CASSNSLNQPQHF. In DNA form, the CDR3 reads TGTGCCAGTAGTAACAGCCTTAATCAGCCCCAGCATTTT.